This T cell receptor beta chain was identified in a study of lymphopenia after photon versus proton radiotherapy. Study-level results: Larger post-nadir TCR diversity loss correlated inversely with survival in deceased patients. Proton therapy kept repertoires fairly stable, unlike photons, which gained effector/memory cells. Post-nadir diversity loss with photons came from oligoclonal expansion, particularly CD8+ Temra cells. Only patients who died were analyzed for survival; proton advantage is unproven.

The germline V gene has CDR1 SGHTA and CDR2 FQGNSA. The CDR3 loop spans 12 amino acids. V gave up 5 bases and J gave up 9 bases, with 11 bases separating them. Libraries were prepared by immunoSEQ multiplex PCR; TCRdb keeps only in-frame clonotypes and omits some of them. The sample has about 45,000 clones; about 85% are singletons. Worth noting for this clone: What it binds is unknown.

The sequences come from peripheral blood, collected from a patient treated with photon-based radiotherapy. The TCR sequence derives from a man aged 35 to 55 with gastric cancer. The gene calls are TRBV7-2 and TRBJ2-1, with D perhaps TRBD1 or TRBD2 (5 bases each). The CDR3 region is CASSPGTREQFF. CDR3 DNA: TGTGCCAGCAGCCCCGGGACCCGTGAGCAGTTCTTC.